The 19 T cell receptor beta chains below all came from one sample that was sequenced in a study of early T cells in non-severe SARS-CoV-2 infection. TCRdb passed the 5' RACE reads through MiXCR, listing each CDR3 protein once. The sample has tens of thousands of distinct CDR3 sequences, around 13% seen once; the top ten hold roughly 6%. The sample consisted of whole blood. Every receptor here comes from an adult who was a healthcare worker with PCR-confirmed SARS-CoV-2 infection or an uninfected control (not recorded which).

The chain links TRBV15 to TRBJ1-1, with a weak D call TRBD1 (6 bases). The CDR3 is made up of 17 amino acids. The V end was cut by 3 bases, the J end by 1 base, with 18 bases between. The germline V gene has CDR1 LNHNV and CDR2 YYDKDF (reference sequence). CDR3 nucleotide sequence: TGTGCCACCAGCAGCCTCATTTGGGGGCATCGGAACACTGAAGCTTTCTTT. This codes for CATSSLIWGHRNTEAFF.

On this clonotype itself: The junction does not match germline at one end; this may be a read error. The CDR3 region has the DNA TGCGCCGGCAGTTTGGAATTCAGTTCACCCCTCCACTTT. As protein: CAGSLEFSSPLHF. The chain has TRBV10-1 and TRBJ1-6; D not certain. This CDR3 comprises 13 residues. Germline values: CDR1 WNHNN, CDR2 SYGVQD (reference sequence).

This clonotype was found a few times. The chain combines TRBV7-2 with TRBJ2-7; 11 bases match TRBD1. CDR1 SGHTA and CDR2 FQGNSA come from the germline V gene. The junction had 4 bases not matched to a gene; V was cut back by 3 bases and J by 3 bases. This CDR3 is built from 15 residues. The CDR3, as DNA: TGTGCCAGCAGCTTCGGACAGGGGGCTTACTACGAGCAGTACTTC. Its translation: CASSFGQGAYYEQYF.

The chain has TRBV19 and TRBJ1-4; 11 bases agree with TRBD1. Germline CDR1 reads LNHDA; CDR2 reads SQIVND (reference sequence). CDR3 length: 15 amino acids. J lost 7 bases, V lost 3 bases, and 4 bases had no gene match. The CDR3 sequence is CASSIGQGAREKLFF. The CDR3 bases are TGTGCCAGTAGTATCGGACAGGGGGCGCGTGAAAAACTGTTTTTT.

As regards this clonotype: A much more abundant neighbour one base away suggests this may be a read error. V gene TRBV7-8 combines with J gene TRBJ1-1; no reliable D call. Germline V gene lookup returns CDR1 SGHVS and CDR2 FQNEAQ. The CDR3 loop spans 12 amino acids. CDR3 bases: TGTGTCAGCAGTCTCGTTAGCACTGAAGCTTTCTTT. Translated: CVSSLVSTEAFF.

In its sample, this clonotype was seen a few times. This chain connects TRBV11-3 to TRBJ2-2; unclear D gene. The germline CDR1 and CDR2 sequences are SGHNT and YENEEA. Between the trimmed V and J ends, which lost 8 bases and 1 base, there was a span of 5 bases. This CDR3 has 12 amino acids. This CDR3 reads CASRQNTGELFF. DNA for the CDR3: TGTGCCAGCCGGCAGAACACCGGGGAGCTGTTTTTT.

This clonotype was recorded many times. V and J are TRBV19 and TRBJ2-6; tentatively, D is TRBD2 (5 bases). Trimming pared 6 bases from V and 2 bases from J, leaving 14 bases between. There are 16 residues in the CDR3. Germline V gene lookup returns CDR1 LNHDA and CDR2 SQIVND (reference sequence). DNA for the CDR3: TGTGCCAGTAGGGGCAGCGGTCGGGCTGGGGCCAACGTCCTGACTTTC. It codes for CASRGSGRAGANVLTF.

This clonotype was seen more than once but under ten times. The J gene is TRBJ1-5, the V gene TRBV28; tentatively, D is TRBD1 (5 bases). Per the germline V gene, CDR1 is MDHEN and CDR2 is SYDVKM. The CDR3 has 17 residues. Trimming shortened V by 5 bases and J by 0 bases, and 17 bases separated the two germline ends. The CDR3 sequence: CASSPAGRGNSNQPQHF. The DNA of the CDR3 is TGTGCCAGCAGTCCGGCGGGGCGGGGAAATAGCAATCAGCCCCAGCATTTT.

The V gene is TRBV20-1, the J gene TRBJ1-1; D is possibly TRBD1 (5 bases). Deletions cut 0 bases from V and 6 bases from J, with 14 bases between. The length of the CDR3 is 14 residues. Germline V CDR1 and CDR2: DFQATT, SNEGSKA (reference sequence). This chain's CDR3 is CSARDPVPGAEAFF. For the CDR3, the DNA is TGCAGTGCTAGAGATCCGGTTCCGGGGGCTGAAGCTTTCTTT.

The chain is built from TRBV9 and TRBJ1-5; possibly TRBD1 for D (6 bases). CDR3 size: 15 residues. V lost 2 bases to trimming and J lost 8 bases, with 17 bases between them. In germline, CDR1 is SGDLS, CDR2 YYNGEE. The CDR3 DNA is TGTGCCAGCAGCGTGACCAGCTCAGGGGCGGAGCCCCAGCATTTT. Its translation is CASSVTSSGAEPQHF.

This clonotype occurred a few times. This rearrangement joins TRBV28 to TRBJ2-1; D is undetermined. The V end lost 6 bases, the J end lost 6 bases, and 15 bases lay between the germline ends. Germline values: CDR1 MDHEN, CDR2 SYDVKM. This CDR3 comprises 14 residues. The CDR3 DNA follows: TGTGCCAGCAGCTTGGGCACGCACCCCAATGAGCAGTTCTTC. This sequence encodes CASSLGTHPNEQFF.

The CDR3 nucleotides are TGTGCCAGCAGCCCTCGACTAAGTGGTGCCTCAGATACGCAGTATTTT. Its translation: CASSPRLSGASDTQYF. The gene calls are TRBV9 and TRBJ2-3, with D tentatively TRBD2 (5 bases). The CDR3 runs 16 residues. In germline, CDR1 is SGDLS, CDR2 YYNGEE. Trimming took off 4 bases at V and 4 bases at J, with 19 bases between the two ends.

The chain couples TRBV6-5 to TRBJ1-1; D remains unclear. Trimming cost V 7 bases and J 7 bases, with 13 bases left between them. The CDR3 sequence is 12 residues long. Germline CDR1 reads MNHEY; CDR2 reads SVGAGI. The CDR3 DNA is TGTGCCAGCACCAATGGACGCAATGAAGCTTTCTTT. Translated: CASTNGRNEAFF.

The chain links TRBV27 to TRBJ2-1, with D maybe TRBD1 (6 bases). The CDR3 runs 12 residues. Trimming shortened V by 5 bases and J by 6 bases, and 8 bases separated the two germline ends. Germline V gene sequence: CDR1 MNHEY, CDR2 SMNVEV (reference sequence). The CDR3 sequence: CASSGRGNEQFF. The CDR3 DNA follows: TGTGCCAGCAGTGGCAGGGGCAATGAGCAGTTCTTC.

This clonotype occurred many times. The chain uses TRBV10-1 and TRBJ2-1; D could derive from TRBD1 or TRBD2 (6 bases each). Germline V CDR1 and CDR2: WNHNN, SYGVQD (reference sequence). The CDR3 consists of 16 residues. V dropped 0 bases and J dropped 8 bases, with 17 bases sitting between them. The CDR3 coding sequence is TGCGCCAGCAGTGAGTCGGGCCGGGGGCGCGATTATGAGCAGTTCTTC. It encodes CASSESGRGRDYEQFF.

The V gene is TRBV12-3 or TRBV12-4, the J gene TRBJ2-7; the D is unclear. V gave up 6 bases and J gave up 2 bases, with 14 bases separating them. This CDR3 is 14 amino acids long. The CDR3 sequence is CASRAPDAPYEQYF. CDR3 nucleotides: TGTGCCAGCAGGGCTCCGGACGCACCCTACGAGCAGTACTTC.

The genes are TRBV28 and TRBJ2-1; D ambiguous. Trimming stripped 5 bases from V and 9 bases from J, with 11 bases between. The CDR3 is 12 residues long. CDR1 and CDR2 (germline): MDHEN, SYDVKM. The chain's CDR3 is CASSEVRPEQFF. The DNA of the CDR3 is TGTGCCAGCAGTGAGGTCCGGCCTGAGCAGTTCTTC.

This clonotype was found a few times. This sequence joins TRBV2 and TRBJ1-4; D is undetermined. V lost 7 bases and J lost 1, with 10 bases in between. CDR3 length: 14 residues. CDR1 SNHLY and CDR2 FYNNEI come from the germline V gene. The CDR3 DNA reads TGTGCCAGCAACGTACGGGTAACTAATGAAAAACTGTTTTTT. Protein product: CASNVRVTNEKLFF. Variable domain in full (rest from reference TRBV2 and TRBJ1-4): EPEVTQTPSHQVTQMGQEVILRCVPISNHLYFYWYRQILGQKVEFLVSFYNNEISEKSEIFDDQFSVERPDGSNFTLKIRSTKLEDSAMYFCASNVRVTNEKLFFGSGTQLSVL.

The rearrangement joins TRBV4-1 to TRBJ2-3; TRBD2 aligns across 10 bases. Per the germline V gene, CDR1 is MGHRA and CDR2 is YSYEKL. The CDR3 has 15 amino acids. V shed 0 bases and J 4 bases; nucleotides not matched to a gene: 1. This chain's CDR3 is CASSQEGTSADTQYF. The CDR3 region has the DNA TGCGCCAGCAGCCAAGAGGGGACTAGCGCAGATACGCAGTATTTT.